These 24 T cell receptor beta chains originate from one sample sequenced in a study of CD8 T cells in Susac syndrome (dated by TCRdb to between 2018 and 2021). The library was built by means of the immunoSEQ multiplex PCR assay. RNA was extracted using the RNeasy kit, and about 0.5 to 1 ug of the RNA was reverse transcribed with random hexamers. In TCRdb, the public reads were trimmed at Q25 with fastp and aligned with MiXCR, with productive beta chains retained. Rows matching on CDR3 protein sequence are summarized as one entry with the most common DNA and genes. Across this sample there are roughly 120,000 distinct CDR3 sequences, with approximately 94% seen only once. Clones ranked in the top ten supply 0.1% to 0.15% of the sample. The sequencing input was CD4+ T cells from PBMCs. The source is a human donor with multiple sclerosis.

The CDR3 loop is CASSRDRISGANVLTF. CDR3 DNA: TGTGCCAGCAGCCGTGACAGGATCTCTGGGGCCAACGTCCTGACTTTC. The V call is TRBV5-4, the J call TRBJ2-6; tentatively, D is TRBD1 (6 bases). V shed 4 bases and J shed 0 bases, with 11 bases lying between them. The CDR3 is made up of 16 amino acids. Germline V gene sequence: CDR1 SGHNT, CDR2 YYREEE (reference sequence). Full variable domain (outside the CDR3, taken from reference TRBV5-4 and TRBJ2-6): ETGVTQSPTHLIKTRGQQVTLRCSSQSGHNTVSWYQQALGQGPQFIFQYYREEENGRGNFPPRFSGLQFPNYSSELNVNALELDDSALYLCASSRDRISGANVLTFGAGSRLTVL.

This rearrangement joins TRBV14 to TRBJ2-5, with D maybe TRBD1 (6 bases). CDR3 length equals 12 residues. V was cut by 4 bases and J by 10 bases, with 13 bases left in between. Germline V gene sequence: CDR1 SGHDN, CDR2 FVKESK. The CDR3 DNA sequence: TGTGCCAGCAGCCCGCAGGGGATAGTCCAGTACTTC. Translated, it gives CASSPQGIVQYF.

The rearrangement links TRBV7-8 to TRBJ2-7, with 9 bases lining up with TRBD1. Germline loops: CDR1 SGHVS, CDR2 FQNEAQ. J lost 3 bases, V lost 0 bases, and 15 bases had no gene match. The CDR3 runs 19 residues. The CDR3 DNA sequence: TGTGCCAGCAGCTTAGCTCTTTCCCTCCCGGGACAGGGAGTCTACGAGCAGTACTTC. Protein product: CASSLALSLPGQGVYEQYF.

This chain connects TRBV6-5 to TRBJ1-3; D remains unclear. V was pared by 4 bases and J by 0 bases, with 10 bases between. CDR1 and CDR2 (germline): MNHEY, SVGAGI. The CDR3 sequence is 15 residues long. The CDR3 spells CASSFDWSSGNTIYF. The CDR3 DNA is TGTGCCAGCAGTTTCGACTGGAGCTCTGGAAACACCATATATTTT.

V gene TRBV20-1 combines with J gene TRBJ1-1; TRBD1 is a possible D gene (5 bases). The CDR3 has 13 residues. V was clipped by 7 bases and J by 4 bases, with 16 bases between them. Germline V gives CDR1 DFQATT, CDR2 SNEGSKA (reference sequence). The CDR3 is CSGARDELTEAFF. DNA for the CDR3: TGCAGTGGTGCCCGGGACGAACTCACTGAAGCTTTCTTT.

A word on this clonotype: One end of the junction does not line up with germline, which may come from a read error. The chain joins TRBV5-1 to TRBJ2-7, with TRBD1 matching over 7 bases. This CDR3 comprises 13 residues. Germline CDR1 is SGHRS and CDR2 is YFSETQ. The DNA for the CDR3 is TGTGCCAGCAGCTTGGGACAGATCTACGAGCAGTACTTC. It codes for CASSLGQIYEQYF. Full variable domain (outside the CDR3, taken from reference TRBV5-1 and TRBJ2-7): KAGVTQTPRYLIKTRGQQVTLSCSPISGHRSVSWYQQTPGQGLQFLFEYFSETQRNKGNFPGRFSGRQFSNSRSEMNVSTLELGDSALYLCASSLGQIYEQYFGPGTRLTVT.

The chain has TRBV27 and TRBJ1-5, with D maybe TRBD1 (5 bases). The V end lost 1 base, the J end lost 6 bases, and 13 bases lay between the germline ends. There are 15 residues in the CDR3. CDR1 and CDR2 (germline): MNHEY, SMNVEV (reference sequence). This CDR3 reads CASSLFPLRGQPQHF. CDR3 DNA: TGTGCCAGCAGTTTATTCCCCTTAAGGGGTCAGCCCCAGCATTTT.

This sequence joins TRBV4-3 and TRBJ1-2; 11 bases are a match to TRBD1. V lost 3 bases and J lost 2; bases outside the gene matches: 2. The V gene's germline CDR1 is LGHNA and CDR2 YSLEER. The CDR3 is made up of 15 amino acids. The CDR3 sequence is CASSHRDRGNYGYTF. CDR3 sequence (DNA): TGCGCCAGCAGCCACCGGGACAGGGGGAACTATGGCTACACCTTC.

The gene calls are TRBV20-1 and TRBJ1-1; tentatively, D is TRBD1 (5 bases). This CDR3 region has 14 residues. Trimming cost V 5 bases and J 0 bases, with 13 bases left between them. Germline V gives CDR1 DFQATT, CDR2 SNEGSKA (reference sequence). CDR3: CSAFTGTVNTEAFF. The DNA of the CDR3 is TGCAGTGCTTTTACCGGGACGGTGAACACTGAAGCTTTCTTT.

The V call is TRBV5-1, the J call TRBJ2-5; either TRBD1 or TRBD2 may supply D (5 bases each). The CDR3 runs to 16 residues. V lost 4 bases and J 0 bases, leaving 16 bases between the germline ends. The germline V gene encodes CDR1 SGHRS and CDR2 YFSETQ. This chain's CDR3 is CASSQDRGTNQETQYF. CDR3 nucleotide sequence: TGCGCCAGCAGCCAAGATCGGGGCACCAACCAAGAGACCCAGTACTTC.

This clonotype was found a few times. The junction and the germline gene differ at one end; a read error may be behind it. CDR3 in DNA: TGTGCCAGCAGCTTGGATAGCAATCAGCCCCAGCATTTT. Translating it yields CASSLDSNQPQHF. J is TRBJ1-5 and V is TRBV5-1; D gene unclear. The CDR3 is made up of 13 amino acids. Germline values: CDR1 SGHRS, CDR2 YFSETQ.

The chain has TRBV12-3 or TRBV12-4 and TRBJ1-4, with TRBD1 matching 12 bases. This CDR3 comprises 19 residues. V was pared by 1 base and J by 7 bases, with 13 bases of the junction left unmatched. The CDR3 sequence: CASSLDSGTGGAYGEKLFF. CDR3 nucleotide sequence: TGTGCCAGCAGTTTAGATTCCGGGACAGGGGGCGCATACGGTGAAAAACTGTTTTTT.

This chain links TRBV21-1 with TRBJ2-2; TRBD1, the D gene given by the table, was not confirmed from the DNA. TRBV21-1 is marked as a pseudogene. The CDR3 has 16 residues. CDR3 protein: CASTKLGPDLTGELFF. Here the CDR3 DNA reads TGTGCCAGCACCAAGCTCGGGCCAGACCTTACCGGGGAGCTGTTTTTT.

The chain carries TRBV20-1 and TRBJ1-2; D is ambiguous. This CDR3 spans 14 amino acids. The V gene lost 3 bases and the J gene lost 4 bases, with 15 bases spanning the gap. Germline V gene sequence: CDR1 DFQATT, CDR2 SNEGSKA (reference sequence). Here the CDR3 DNA reads TGCAGTGCTAGTCATGGTGGGGAGGGCTATGGCTACACCTTC. Residues: CSASHGGEGYGYTF.

The genes are TRBV30 and TRBJ1-6, with 9 bases lining up with TRBD1. The CDR3 is made up of 13 amino acids. Trimming at V came to 5 bases and at J to 10 bases, leaving 6 bases not matched to a gene. CDR1 GTSNPN and CDR2 SVGIG come from the germline V gene (reference sequence). CDR3 in amino acids: CAWAQGAQSPLHF. The CDR3 nucleotides are TGTGCCTGGGCACAGGGGGCGCAATCACCCCTCCACTTT.

The genes are TRBV14 and TRBJ1-2; D may be TRBD1 (5 bases). Trimming cost V 6 bases and J 6 bases, with 14 bases left between them. The germline V gene encodes CDR1 SGHDN and CDR2 FVKESK. This CDR3 has 13 amino acids. The CDR3 loop reads CASSRAGGDGYTF. In DNA form, the CDR3 reads TGTGCCAGCAGTCGAGCGGGGGGAGATGGCTACACCTTC.

The rearrangement joins TRBV6-5 to TRBJ1-4; 10 bases fit TRBD1. The germline CDR1 and CDR2 sequences are MNHEY and SVGAGI. Unmatched junction bases numbered 5, after V lost 6 bases and J lost 7 bases. The CDR3 length is 14 residues. DNA of the CDR3: TGTGCCAGCAGGCGGGACAGGGGCAGTGAAAAACTGTTTTTT. Its protein product is CASRRDRGSEKLFF.

The rearrangement joins TRBV27 to TRBJ1-1; D remains ambiguous. Trimming took 5 bases from V and 6 from J, leaving 16 bases between them. The CDR3 contains 14 residues. The V gene's germline CDR1 is MNHEY and CDR2 SMNVEV (reference sequence). The CDR3: CASSPLLSWAEAFF. Written as DNA, the CDR3 is TGTGCCAGCAGTCCCCTCCTGTCTTGGGCTGAAGCTTTCTTT.

The table lists this clonotype with a count of one. V gene TRBV9 combines with J gene TRBJ2-2; 7 positions match TRBD2. Germline V gene data show CDR1 as SGDLS and CDR2 as YYNGEE. This CDR3 spans 16 amino acids. J gave up 1 base and V 4 bases, and 7 bases lay outside the gene matches. The CDR3 DNA reads as TGTGCCAGCAGCCCACGGACTAGTATGAACACCGGGGAGCTGTTTTTT. This codes for CASSPRTSMNTGELFF.

The chain has TRBV19 and TRBJ1-1; no definite D call. The CDR3 consists of 11 residues. The germline V gene has CDR1 LNHDA and CDR2 SQIVND (reference sequence). V was pared by 5 bases and J by 7 bases, with 8 bases between. CDR3 sequence reads: CASSLQLEAFF. For the CDR3, the DNA is TGTGCCAGTAGTCTGCAACTTGAAGCTTTCTTT.

This clonotype was picked up one time. The CDR3 sequence: CAWSAGGPEAFF. The CDR3 DNA follows: TGTGCCTGGAGTGCGGGGGGTCCTGAAGCTTTCTTT. The rearrangement uses TRBV30 and TRBJ1-1; a weak D match, TRBD1 (5 bases). The CDR3 runs to 12 residues. V lost 1 base and J lost 6, with 9 bases in between. Germline assignment: CDR1 GTSNPN and CDR2 SVGIG (reference sequence).

The V gene is TRBV2, the J gene TRBJ1-5; 10 bases are a match to TRBD1. The germline CDR1 and CDR2 sequences are SNHLY and FYNNEI. This CDR3 spans 17 amino acids. J was trimmed by 1 base and V by 4 bases; bases with no gene match: 7. CDR3 DNA: TGTGCCAGCAGTGGAGACAGGGGGCGAGGGAGCAATCAGCCCCAGCATTTT. As protein: CASSGDRGRGSNQPQHF.

This sequence joins TRBV29-1 and TRBJ1-1, with D perhaps matching TRBD1 (6 bases). The germline gives CDR1 SQVTM, CDR2 ANQGSEA. The CDR3 is 13 residues long. Trimming stripped 4 bases from V and 0 bases from J, with 9 bases between. CDR3 in DNA: TGCAGCGTTGGCGAGGGGGTGAACACTGAAGCTTTCTTT. Protein product: CSVGEGVNTEAFF.

The rearrangement links TRBV27 to TRBJ2-7; D gene ambiguous. Per the germline V gene, CDR1 is MNHEY and CDR2 is SMNVEV (reference sequence). Trimming cost V 3 bases and J 0 bases, with 9 bases left between them. This CDR3 spans 14 amino acids. CDR3 sequence: CASSFRKGSYEQYF. CDR3 nucleotides: TGTGCCAGCAGTTTTAGGAAGGGCTCCTACGAGCAGTACTTC.